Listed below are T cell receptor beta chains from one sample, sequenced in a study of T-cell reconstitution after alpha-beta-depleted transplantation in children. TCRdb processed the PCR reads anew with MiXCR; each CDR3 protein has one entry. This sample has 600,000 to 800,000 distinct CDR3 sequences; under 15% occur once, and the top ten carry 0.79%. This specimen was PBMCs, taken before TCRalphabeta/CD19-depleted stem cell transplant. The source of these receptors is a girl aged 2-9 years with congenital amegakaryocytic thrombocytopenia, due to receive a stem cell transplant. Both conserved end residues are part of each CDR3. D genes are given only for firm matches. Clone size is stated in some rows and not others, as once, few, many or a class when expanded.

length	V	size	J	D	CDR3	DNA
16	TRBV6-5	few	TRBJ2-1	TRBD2	CASSLPWTSIRTEQFF	TGTGCCAGCAGTTTGCCCTGGACTAGTATTCGGACTGAGCAGTTCTTC
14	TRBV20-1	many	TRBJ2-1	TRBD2	CSADHGRGYNEQFF	TGCAGTGCTGACCACGGGAGGGGATACAATGAGCAGTTCTTC
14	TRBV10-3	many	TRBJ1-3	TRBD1	CAIADRAHGNTIYF	TGTGCCATCGCGGACAGGGCCCATGGAAACACCATATATTTT
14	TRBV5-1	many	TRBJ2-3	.	CASSLTSSTDTQYF	TGCGCCAGCTCCCTGACTAGTAGTACAGATACGCAGTATTTT
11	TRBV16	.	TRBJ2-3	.	CASSHRDTQYF	TGTGCCAGCAGCCACAGGGATACGCAGTATTTT
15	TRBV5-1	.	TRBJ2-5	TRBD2	CASSSRSGSSVTQYF	TGCGCCAGCAGCTCCCGTAGCGGGAGCTCCGTGACCCAGTACTTC
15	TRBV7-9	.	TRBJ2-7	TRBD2	CASSASGRSSYEQYF	TGTGCCAGCAGCGCTAGCGGGAGGAGCTCCTACGAGCAGTACTTC
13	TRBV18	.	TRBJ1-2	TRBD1	CASSSDRVYGYTF	TGTGCCAGCTCATCGGACAGGGTCTATGGCTACACCTTC
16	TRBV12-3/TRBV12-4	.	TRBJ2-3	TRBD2	CASSPLQREGVDTQYF	TGTGCCAGCAGTCCGCTCCAGCGGGAGGGAGTTGATACGCAGTATTTT
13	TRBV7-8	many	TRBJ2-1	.	CASRFGSNNEQFF	TGTGCCAGCAGGTTTGGGAGCAACAATGAGCAGTTCTTC
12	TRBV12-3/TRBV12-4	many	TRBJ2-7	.	CASSLDIYEQYF	TGTGCCAGCAGTTTGGACATCTACGAGCAGTACTTC
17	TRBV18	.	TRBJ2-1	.	CASSFSEGLGRDNEQFF	TGTGCCAGCTCTTTCAGCGAGGGCTTAGGCCGTGACAATGAGCAGTTCTTC
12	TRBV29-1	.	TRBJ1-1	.	CSVVTEPAEAFF	TGCAGCGTTGTAACCGAGCCCGCTGAAGCTTTCTTT
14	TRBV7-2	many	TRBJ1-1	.	CASSFQPQNTEAFF	TGTGCCAGCAGCTTCCAGCCTCAGAACACTGAAGCTTTCTTT
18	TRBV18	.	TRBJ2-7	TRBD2	CASSPPGRGSSGIGEQYF	TGTGCCAGCTCACCACCTGGCCGCGGTTCTAGCGGGATTGGCGAGCAGTACTTC
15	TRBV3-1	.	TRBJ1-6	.	CASSQEQAYNSPLHF	TGTGCCAGCAGCCAAGAGCAGGCATATAATTCACCCCTCCACTTT
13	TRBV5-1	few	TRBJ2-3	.	CASSPVGSDTQYF	TGCGCCAGCAGCCCCGTGGGATCAGATACGCAGTATTTT
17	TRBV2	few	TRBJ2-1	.	CASSGYQTVSSYNEQFF	TGTGCCAGCAGTGGATATCAGACGGTGAGCTCCTACAATGAGCAGTTCTTC
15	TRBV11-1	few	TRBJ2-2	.	CASSFAGPNTGELFF	TGTGCCAGCAGCTTTGCGGGGCCGAACACCGGGGAGCTGTTTTTT
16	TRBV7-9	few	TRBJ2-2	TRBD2	CASSLQPGLYTGELFF	TGTGCCAGCAGCTTACAGCCGGGACTATACACCGGGGAGCTGTTTTTT
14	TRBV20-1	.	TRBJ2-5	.	CCAMVRPYQETQYF	TGCTGTGCTATGGTCCGCCCTTACCAAGAGACCCAGTACTTC
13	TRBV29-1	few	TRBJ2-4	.	CSVVTGNKNIQYF	TGCAGCGTCGTAACAGGGAATAAAAACATTCAGTACTTC
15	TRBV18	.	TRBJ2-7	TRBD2	CASSPKVAGVYEQYF	TGTGCCAGCTCACCAAAGGTAGCGGGCGTCTACGAGCAGTACTTC
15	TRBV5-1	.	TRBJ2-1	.	CASSLEIVGANEQFF	TGCGCCAGCAGCTTGGAGATTGTGGGGGCAAATGAGCAGTTCTTC